The 29 T cell receptor beta chains in this list originate from one sample, sequenced in a study of blood T cell repertoires in COVID-19. Profiling relied on immunoSEQ multiplex PCR, and the TCRdb table lists in-frame clones only, not all of them. The data hold 200,000 to 250,000 clones, with 81% observed a single time. The sample was PBMCs or T cells enriched from blood (not recorded which). The source of these receptors is a woman aged 50 to 65 with acute COVID-19.

This clone was detected once. One junction end does not reproduce the germline sequence, and a read error may be involved. The chain links TRBV5-3 to TRBJ2-2, with D perhaps TRBD2 (6 bases). TRBV5-3 is annotated as an ORF whose role is uncertain. The CDR3 spans 14 residues. In DNA, the CDR3 is TGTGCCAGAGGCCCCCAAGCGGGTGACCGGGGAGCTGTTTTT. Translation: CARGPQAGDRGAVF.

V gene TRBV6-4 combines with J gene TRBJ2-1; TRBD1 agrees at 7 bases. V dropped 6 bases and J dropped 16; count of bases not matched to a gene: 12. Germline V gives CDR1 MRHNA, CDR2 SNTAGT. This CDR3 comprises 12 residues. The CDR3 region is CASSETGLTLFF. The CDR3 nucleotides read TGTGCCAGCAGCGAGACAGGGCTTACTCTCTTCTTC.

This chain links TRBV7-2 with TRBJ2-7; TRBD2 agrees at 8 bases. CDR3 length: 16 amino acids. V lost 3 bases, J lost 4 bases, and 11 bases stayed unmatched. Germline V gene lookup returns CDR1 SGHTA and CDR2 FQGNSA. CDR3 residues: CASSFPTGGVTYEQYF. Here the CDR3 DNA reads TGTGCCAGCAGCTTCCCTACGGGGGGGGTCACATACGAGCAGTACTTC.

This chain links TRBV10-3 with TRBJ1-6, with 10 bases aligning to TRBD1. The CDR3 loop spans 17 amino acids. V was clipped by 4 bases and J by 9 bases; unmatched bases: 12. Germline values: CDR1 ENHRY, CDR2 SYGVKD. For the CDR3, the DNA is TGTGCCATCAGTGGGGAGGTCAGACAGGGGGCTCGTTCACCCCTCCACTTT. Amino acid sequence: CAISGEVRQGARSPLHF.

The chain recombines TRBV12-5 with TRBJ2-5, with D possibly matching TRBD1 (5 bases). V was shortened by 7 bases and J by 5 bases, with 20 bases between the two germline ends. CDR1 and CDR2 (germline): LGHNT, FRNRAP. This CDR3 has 15 amino acids. This CDR3 reads CASAQGGPTRETQYF. CDR3 nucleotides: TGTGCTAGTGCCCAGGGCGGACCCACCAGGGAGACCCAGTACTTC.

V gene TRBV28 combines with J gene TRBJ2-7; D uncertain. CDR1 and CDR2 (germline): MDHEN, SYDVKM. This CDR3 is 14 amino acids long. Deletions cut 6 bases from V and 2 bases from J, with 14 bases between. CDR3 DNA: TGTGCCAGCAGCTCCTCAGGCCAAACCTACGAGCAGTACTTC. It specifies CASSSSGQTYEQYF.

The rearrangement links TRBV5-1 to TRBJ2-5; possibly TRBD1 for D (5 bases). Per the germline V gene, CDR1 is SGHRS and CDR2 is YFSETQ. Trimming pared 4 bases from V and 0 bases from J, leaving 10 bases between. This CDR3 comprises 14 residues. The CDR3, as DNA: TGCGCCAGCAGCACACAGGTCCACCAAGAGACCCAGTACTTC. As protein: CASSTQVHQETQYF.

This clone was seen a handful of times. This rearrangement joins TRBV7-3 to TRBJ2-5; 14 nucleotides line up with TRBD2. Germline V CDR1 and CDR2: SGHTA, FQGTGA. The CDR3 has 22 amino acids. J gave up 5 bases and V 3 bases, and 23 bases lay outside the gene matches. In DNA, the CDR3 is TGTGCCAGCAGCTTCCTCCCAACGGGACTAGCGGGAGTTCGAGCCCCCTGTGAGACCCAGTACTTC. Protein: CASSFLPTGLAGVRAPCETQYF.

The chain links TRBV5-5 to TRBJ1-4, with a tentative D call TRBD1 (6 bases). CDR3 size: 15 residues. CDR1 is SGHKS and CDR2 is YYEKEE in the germline V gene (reference sequence). The V end lost 3 bases, the J end lost 6 bases, and 15 bases lay between the germline ends. CDR3 nucleotide sequence: TGTGCCAGCAGCTCCTACTACAGGGCGGATGAAAAACTGTTTTTT. Translated: CASSSYYRADEKLFF.

The chain links TRBV14 to TRBJ2-5; 7 bases fit TRBD1. The germline CDR1 and CDR2 sequences are SGHDN and FVKESK. With V trimmed by 1 base and J by 2 bases, 10 bases remained unmatched. The CDR3 extends over 17 amino acids. CDR3 in amino acids: CASSQGVTNRGQETQYF. Here the CDR3 DNA reads TGTGCCAGCAGCCAAGGGGTGACTAACAGGGGTCAAGAGACCCAGTACTTC.

The table lists this clone with a count of one. V usage is TRBV2 and J usage is TRBJ2-1, with 16 bases matching TRBD2. The ends lost 6 bases at V and 7 bases at J; junction bases unmatched: 12. Germline V gene data show CDR1 as SNHLY and CDR2 as FYNNEI. CDR3 length equals 18 residues. CDR3 sequence: CASRGTSGRARNWNEQFF. The CDR3 DNA follows: TGTGCCAGCAGGGGGACTAGCGGGAGGGCCAGGAATTGGAATGAGCAGTTCTTC.

The CDR3 protein is CASSQVVAGSNEQFF. In nucleotides, the CDR3 is TGTGCCAGCAGCCAGGTGGTAGCGGGGTCCAATGAGCAGTTCTTC. This chain links TRBV4-2 with TRBJ2-1; 8 bases line up with TRBD2. The CDR3 extends over 15 amino acids. Germline values: CDR1 LGHNA, CDR2 YNFKEQ. V lost 3 bases, J lost 6 bases, and 7 bases stayed unmatched.

The chain is built from TRBV18 and TRBJ2-5; D may be TRBD2 (6 bases). Per the germline V gene, CDR1 is KGHSH and CDR2 is LQKENI. The CDR3 has 12 residues. V gave up 4 bases and J gave up 5 bases, with 8 bases separating them. The DNA for the CDR3 is TGTGCCAGCTCACTGACTAGGGAGACCCAGTACTTC. This sequence encodes CASSLTRETQYF.

The CDR3 loop reads CASSYSELSTEAFF. In nucleotides, the CDR3 is TGTGCCAGCAGTTACAGCGAACTGAGCACTGAAGCTTTCTTT. The chain couples TRBV6-5 to TRBJ1-1; no clear D. The V end was cut by 2 bases, the J end by 4 bases, with 11 bases between. This CDR3 region has 14 residues. Germline V gene lookup returns CDR1 MNHEY and CDR2 SVGAGI.

The chain has TRBV4-1 and TRBJ1-2; 7 nucleotides match TRBD1. From germline, CDR1 is MGHRA and CDR2 YSYEKL. Trimming cost V 4 bases and J 2 bases; bases outside gene matches: 7. CDR3 size: 15 residues. The CDR3 DNA follows: TGCGCCAGCAGCCTCTCCCGCAGGGGGAACTATGGCTACACCTTC. Translation: CASSLSRRGNYGYTF.

The CDR3 sequence is CASRAGGLYEQYF. DNA of the CDR3: TGTGCCAGCAGGGCAGGGGGCCTCTACGAGCAGTACTTC. The V and J genes are TRBV28 and TRBJ2-7, with 8 bases aligning to TRBD1. V trimming: 6 bases; J trimming: 3 bases; junction bases outside the gene matches: 4. This CDR3 contains 13 residues. CDR1 MDHEN and CDR2 SYDVKM come from the germline V gene.

The chain combines TRBV4-3 with TRBJ2-3; 12 bases fit TRBD2. Germline V CDR1 and CDR2: LGHNA, YSLEER. The CDR3 is 19 residues long. J was trimmed by 3 bases and V by 5 bases; bases with no gene match: 15. The CDR3 loop reads CASSSRTSGETRLTDTQYF. The CDR3 DNA follows: TGCGCCAGCAGCTCGCGGACTAGCGGGGAGACCCGCTTAACAGATACGCAGTATTTT.

This clone was observed once. The J gene is TRBJ1-2, the V gene TRBV19; no reliable D call. Between the trimmed V and J ends, which lost 7 bases and 8 bases, there was a span of 11 bases. Germline V gives CDR1 LNHDA, CDR2 SQIVND (reference sequence). This CDR3 region has 11 residues. The CDR3 reads CASMGSIGYTF. CDR3 nucleotide sequence: TGTGCCAGTATGGGCAGCATCGGCTACACCTTC.

This clone was detected only once. The V gene is TRBV28, the J gene TRBJ1-2; D may be TRBD1 (6 bases). Germline V lookup: CDR1 MDHEN, CDR2 SYDVKM. The length of the CDR3 is 15 residues. The V end lost 0 bases, the J end lost 5 bases, and 13 bases lay between the germline ends. The CDR3 DNA sequence: TGTGCCAGCAGTTTATGGGGGGCGGGAGCTTATGGCTACACCTTC. Amino acid sequence: CASSLWGAGAYGYTF.

V is TRBV28 and J is TRBJ2-3; 9 bases match TRBD1. V trimming: 5 bases; J trimming: 0 bases; junction bases outside the gene matches: 9. Germline V CDR1 and CDR2: MDHEN, SYDVKM. The CDR3 runs 17 residues. For the CDR3, the DNA is TGTGCCAGCAGTACACCGGGACAGGGATGGAGCACAGATACGCAGTATTTT. This codes for CASSTPGQGWSTDTQYF.

The genes are TRBV7-8 and TRBJ2-7, with TRBD1 identical over 8 bases. Germline CDR1 and CDR2: SGHVS and FQNEAQ. V shed 2 bases and J 3 bases; nucleotides not matched to a gene: 12. The CDR3 is made up of 17 amino acids. The CDR3 DNA is TGTGCCAGCAGCTTAAAGTCCTTTCTGGACAGGGACTACGAGCAGTACTTC. Amino acids: CASSLKSFLDRDYEQYF.

This chain links TRBV7-2 with TRBJ2-5; TRBD2 matches at 7 bases. V trimming: 4 bases; J trimming: 2 bases; junction bases outside the gene matches: 4. The CDR3 extends over 14 amino acids. Looked up from germline, CDR1 is SGHTA and CDR2 is FQGNSA. CDR3 amino acids: CASSSQRGQETQYF. In DNA form, the CDR3 reads TGTGCCAGCAGCTCACAGCGGGGACAAGAGACCCAGTACTTC.

The chain links TRBV21-1 to TRBJ2-7; TRBD1 was called by the table and not checked on the DNA. TRBV21-1 is tagged as a pseudogene. This CDR3 has 16 amino acids. CDR3 DNA: TGTGCCAGCAGCAAAGGTCCTCCAGGGATCTCCTACGAGCAGTACTTC. Translation: CASSKGPPGISYEQYF.

This clone was counted ten times or more. The chain has TRBV5-1 and TRBJ1-2; D perhaps matches TRBD1 (6 bases). This CDR3 contains 13 residues. CDR1 and CDR2 (germline): SGHRS, YFSETQ. V lost 4 bases and J lost 2, with 9 bases in between. The CDR3 reads CASSETGNYGYTF. Written as DNA, the CDR3 is TGCGCCAGCAGCGAAACAGGGAACTATGGCTACACCTTC. The whole variable domain, remainder taken from reference TRBV5-1 and TRBJ1-2, is KAGVTQTPRYLIKTRGQQVTLSCSPISGHRSVSWYQQTPGQGLQFLFEYFSETQRNKGNFPGRFSGRQFSNSRSEMNVSTLELGDSALYLCASSETGNYGYTFGSGTRLTVV.

Worth noting for this clone: Other nucleotide sequences in the sample specify the same CDR3. The V call is TRBV18, the J call TRBJ2-2; TRBD1 matches 9 bases. V shed 2 bases, J shed 3 bases, and the junction held 1 base outside the gene matches. CDR1 is KGHSH, CDR2 LQKENI, per germline. This CDR3 is built from 15 residues. The CDR3 loop reads CASSPRQGDTGELFF. CDR3 coding DNA: TGTGCCAGCTCACCAAGACAGGGGGACACCGGGGAGCTGTTTTTT.

The chain uses TRBV2 and TRBJ2-3; TRBD2 aligns across 12 bases. The CDR3 runs 18 residues. V lost 5 bases, J lost 0 bases, and 9 bases stayed unmatched. Germline CDR1 and CDR2: SNHLY and FYNNEI. CDR3 sequence (DNA): TGTGCCAGCAGTCGTACTAGCGGGGGGCCTAGTAGCACAGATACGCAGTATTTT. As protein: CASSRTSGGPSSTDTQYF. Based on the CDR3 plus reference TRBV2 and TRBJ2-3, the full variable domain is EPEVTQTPSHQVTQMGQEVILRCVPISNHLYFYWYRQILGQKVEFLVSFYNNEISEKSEIFDDQFSVERPDGSNFTLKIRSTKLEDSAMYFCASSRTSGGPSSTDTQYFGPGTRLTVL.

CDR3 residues: CASSSRTGATATSLEAFF. The CDR3 DNA follows: TGCGCCAGCAGCTCGCGTACTGGGGCTACGGCAACCAGTCTTGAAGCTTTCTTT. The chain uses TRBV5-1 and TRBJ1-1; weak D call: TRBD1 (5 bases). Trimming removed 3 bases from V and 7 bases from J, with 28 bases in between. CDR3 length: 18 residues. Germline values: CDR1 SGHRS, CDR2 YFSETQ.

This clone was seen only once. The chain links TRBV30 to TRBJ2-1; 7 bases line up with TRBD1. Germline values: CDR1 GTSNPN, CDR2 SVGIG (reference sequence). The CDR3 has 14 residues. V shed 4 bases, J shed 2 bases, and the junction held 5 bases outside the gene matches. The DNA for the CDR3 is TGTGCCTGGATAGGGCAGGGGGCCTACAATGAGCAGTTCTTC. It codes for CAWIGQGAYNEQFF.

Many counts were recorded for this clone. The genes are TRBV19 and TRBJ2-1; D remains unclear. CDR3 size: 12 residues. V lost 5 bases and J 9 bases, leaving 11 bases between the germline ends. Looked up from germline, CDR1 is LNHDA and CDR2 is SQIVND (reference sequence). The CDR3 region has the DNA TGTGCCAGTAGTTTGTCGTATAGTGAGCAGTTCTTC. It translates to CASSLSYSEQFF.